This entry describes one TCR beta chain. Its antigen remains undetermined. Within one base of it there is no much larger clone, and no base qualities were kept. This entry comes from a study of T cell changes during pregnancy in multiple sclerosis (dated by TCRdb to about 2019). Regarding the research as a whole: In women with multiple sclerosis, the researchers looked at how the T cell repertoire shifted as pregnancy progressed.

CDR1 and CDR2, per the germline V gene, are SGHRS and YFSETQ. Relative to germline, V is 3 bases shorter and J is 4 bases shorter, with 10 bases between their ends. Its CDR3 holds 13 amino acids, cysteine through phenylalanine. The DNA shown is the 39-base CDR3, in frame from base 1. The library was prepared using the immunoSEQ multiplex PCR assay. What TCRdb holds here is the immuneACCESS table cut down to in-frame rearrangements. Part of the clones is not present; checked against another copy, under half of the missing clones reflect an unresolved V gene, and the others are unexplained. Within this sample are about 49,000 clones, with 85% to 95% of them counted one time only. Of the sample, about 0.99% is held by the ten largest clones.

The origin of this receptor is a female donor with multiple sclerosis, enrolled in a pregnancy study. The sequence is built from TRBV5-1 and TRBJ2-5; the best D guess is TRBD2, with 7 bases matching. The sequences come from peripheral blood, collected after pregnancy. The CDR3 region reads CASSSGGRETQYF. At the DNA level, the sequence is TGCGCCAGCAGCTCGGGGGGCCGAGAGACCCAGTACTTC.